The 26 T cell receptor beta chains in this list originate from one sample, sequenced in a study of early T cells in non-severe SARS-CoV-2 infection. TCRdb called the 5' RACE reads again in MiXCR, with one record for every CDR3 protein. The sample includes about 72,000 distinct CDR3 sequences, roughly a tenth seen only once; the top ten take less than 10%. Sequencing used whole blood, obtained at baseline. The source is an adult who was a healthcare worker with PCR-confirmed SARS-CoV-2 infection or an uninfected control (not recorded which).

This chain links TRBV2 with TRBJ2-3; D is possibly TRBD1 (5 bases). Germline CDR1 and CDR2: SNHLY and FYNNEI. V lost 4 bases and J 2 bases, leaving 10 bases between the germline ends. The CDR3 is 14 amino acids. The chain's CDR3 is CASSAEGVTDTQYF. CDR3 sequence (DNA): TGTGCCAGCAGTGCGGAAGGGGTCACAGATACGCAGTATTTT.

J is TRBJ2-3 and V is TRBV5-1, with 8 nucleotides matching TRBD2. The germline V gene has CDR1 SGHRS and CDR2 YFSETQ. Losses at the gene ends were 4 bases for V and 6 bases for J; bases not matched to a gene: 25. CDR3 length: 20 amino acids. The CDR3 DNA reads as TGCGCCAGCAGCGCTGGACCCGGGGGTAGCGGGGCCCTGGCGGGGGATACGCAGTATTTT. It codes for CASSAGPGGSGALAGDTQYF.

The chain joins TRBV11-2 to TRBJ2-3, with a weak D call TRBD1 (6 bases). V was trimmed by 4 bases and J by 2 bases, leaving 16 bases between them. Germline V lookup: CDR1 SGHAT, CDR2 FQNNGV. The CDR3 runs to 16 residues. The CDR3 region has the DNA TGTGCCAGCAGCTCAAGATACGGACAGTACACAGATACGCAGTATTTT. It codes for CASSSRYGQYTDTQYF.

This clonotype has just a few counts. V gene TRBV5-5 combines with J gene TRBJ2-3; tentatively, D is TRBD1 (7 bases). The CDR3 length is 14 residues. V was pared by 0 bases and J by 9 bases, with 14 bases between. Germline loops: CDR1 SGHKS, CDR2 YYEKEE (reference sequence). As DNA, the CDR3 is TGTGCCAGCAGCTTGGAGGGGGCGGGGACCACGCAGTATTTT. Protein: CASSLEGAGTTQYF. The complete variable domain, with remaining parts taken from reference TRBV5-5 and TRBJ2-3, reads DAGVTQSPTHLIKTRGQQVTLRCSPISGHKSVSWYQQVLGQGPQFIFQYYEKEERGRGNFPDRFSARQFPNYSSELNVNALLLGDSALYLCASSLEGAGTTQYFGPGTRLTVL.

The V and J genes are TRBV20-1 and TRBJ2-1; 7 bases are shared with TRBD2. Germline V gene sequence: CDR1 DFQATT, CDR2 SNEGSKA (reference sequence). V shed 3 bases and J 3 bases; nucleotides not matched to a gene: 8. The CDR3 runs 15 residues. In DNA form, the CDR3 reads TGCAGTGCTAGTAGGGCTAGCGGTTACTACAATGAGCAGTTCTTC. This translates into CSASRASGYYNEQFF.

This clonotype occurred a few times. The chain recombines TRBV7-9 with TRBJ2-4; D remains ambiguous. The CDR3 covers 16 residues. V was trimmed by 2 bases and J by 1 base, leaving 12 bases between them. The V gene's germline CDR1 is SEHNR and CDR2 FQNEAQ (reference sequence). CDR3 in amino acids: CASSLIGLGAKNIQYF. DNA of the CDR3: TGTGCCAGCAGCTTAATAGGGTTGGGGGCCAAAAACATTCAGTACTTC.

This clonotype was observed many times. This rearrangement joins TRBV4-3 to TRBJ2-5, with 13 bases identical to TRBD2. This CDR3 contains 16 residues. Looked up from germline, CDR1 is LGHNA and CDR2 is YSLEER. Trimming at V came to 5 bases and at J to 5 bases, leaving 8 bases not matched to a gene. CDR3: CASSGRLAGGLETQYF. Here the CDR3 DNA reads TGCGCCAGCAGCGGACGACTAGCGGGGGGTTTGGAGACCCAGTACTTC.

This clonotype was seen more than once but under ten times. The chain joins TRBV4-2 to TRBJ2-2; a weak D match, TRBD1 (7 bases). The V gene lost 0 bases and the J gene lost 2 bases, with 16 bases spanning the gap. Looked up from germline, CDR1 is LGHNA and CDR2 is YNFKEQ. The CDR3 is 18 residues long. The CDR3 sequence: CASSQDARGVANTGELFF. In DNA, the CDR3 is TGTGCCAGCAGCCAAGATGCCAGGGGGGTAGCTAACACCGGGGAGCTGTTTTTT.

V is TRBV15 and J is TRBJ2-7; no clear D. Trimming removed 5 bases at V and 7 bases at J, with 12 bases between. Germline CDR1 is LNHNV and CDR2 is YYDKDF (reference sequence). The CDR3 consists of 12 residues. As DNA, the CDR3 is TGTGCCACCAGCGAAGGAGTAGGTGAGCAGTACTTC. It translates to CATSEGVGEQYF.

This clonotype was seen only a few times. J is TRBJ2-3 and V is TRBV12-3 or TRBV12-4; 12 positions agree with TRBD2. This CDR3 is 13 amino acids long. Trimming removed 8 bases from V and 12 bases from J; junction bases left unmatched: 9. CDR3 region: CASCASGGADQYF. CDR3 in DNA: TGTGCCAGCTGTGCTAGCGGGGGGGCGGATCAGTATTTT.

This clonotype came up a few times. The gene calls are TRBV6-1 and TRBJ2-3; D remains unclear. CDR1 is MNHNS and CDR2 is SASEGT in the germline V gene. The V end was cut by 7 bases, the J end by 4 bases, with 18 bases between. The CDR3 has 15 amino acids. The CDR3: CASTRADRVADTQYF. The CDR3 nucleotides are TGTGCCAGCACCCGGGCGGATAGGGTAGCAGATACGCAGTATTTT.

This clonotype was seen a handful of times. The V call is TRBV2, the J call TRBJ2-1; TRBD2 matches at 8 bases. The V segment lost 4 bases and the J segment 3 bases; nucleotides outside the gene matches: 5. Germline loops: CDR1 SNHLY, CDR2 FYNNEI. The CDR3 consists of 15 residues. This CDR3 reads CASSVVLAGYNEQFF. The CDR3 DNA reads TGTGCCAGCAGTGTGGTCCTAGCGGGCTACAATGAGCAGTTCTTC.

In its sample, this clonotype was seen a few times. The rearrangement links TRBV19 to TRBJ1-2; no reliable D call. Trimming took 10 bases from V and 5 from J, leaving 17 bases between them. The CDR3 is 13 residues long. Germline CDR1 and CDR2: LNHDA and SQIVND (reference sequence). The CDR3 sequence is CATLKGDKYGYTF. The CDR3 nucleotides are TGTGCCACCCTAAAGGGTGACAAGTATGGCTACACCTTC.

This clonotype appeared many times. The V gene is TRBV6-1, the J gene TRBJ2-7, with D possibly matching TRBD2 (6 bases). Germline CDR1 is MNHNS and CDR2 is SASEGT. Trimming shortened V by 8 bases and J by 2 bases, and 13 bases separated the two germline ends. The CDR3 is 13 amino acids. The CDR3 DNA is TGTGCCAGCCCGGGACTTAATACCTACGAGCAGTACTTC. Encoded protein: CASPGLNTYEQYF.

This clonotype was seen at least ten times. The J gene is TRBJ2-7, the V gene TRBV4-1; D ambiguous. CDR3 length equals 12 residues. Germline values: CDR1 MGHRA, CDR2 YSYEKL. V shed 0 bases and J shed 4 bases, with 4 bases lying between them. For the CDR3, the DNA is TGCGCCAGCAGCCAAGAGGGGTACGAGCAGTACTTC. Protein product: CASSQEGYEQYF.

Details on this clonotype: At one end, the junction sequence differs from germline, possibly due to a read error. The rearrangement joins TRBV19 to TRBJ2-7; D is undetermined. The CDR3 has 14 amino acids. CDR1 is LNHDA and CDR2 is SQIVND in the germline V gene (reference sequence). The CDR3 DNA reads as TGTGCCAGTAGTTTAGATGAACGGGCCAACGAGCAGTACTTC. Translation: CASSLDERANEQYF.

This clonotype has at least ten counts. The chain is built from TRBV30 and TRBJ2-1; D is perhaps TRBD1 (5 bases). The V end was cut by 3 bases, the J end by 9 bases, with 18 bases between. This CDR3 spans 14 amino acids. Germline loops: CDR1 GTSNPN, CDR2 SVGIG (reference sequence). The CDR3 spells CAWSHGQGSSEQFF. DNA of the CDR3: TGTGCCTGGAGCCATGGGCAGGGTAGTAGTGAGCAGTTCTTC.

V gene TRBV5-1 combines with J gene TRBJ2-7; D might be TRBD1 (7 bases). This CDR3 is built from 16 residues. Per germline, CDR1 SGHRS and CDR2 YFSETQ. V lost 4 bases, J lost 3 bases, and 20 bases lay in between. The CDR3 spells CASSPIGGGISYEQYF. In DNA, the CDR3 is TGCGCCAGCAGCCCTATCGGAGGGGGCATCAGCTACGAGCAGTACTTC.

This clonotype was seen ten or more times. The rearrangement uses TRBV7-9 and TRBJ2-7; the D gene is possibly TRBD1 (6 bases). V gave up 3 bases and J gave up 5 bases, with 14 bases separating them. CDR3 length equals 14 residues. Per the germline V gene, CDR1 is SEHNR and CDR2 is FQNEAQ (reference sequence). The CDR3 loop reads CASSLGQMLHEQYF. CDR3 bases: TGTGCCAGCAGCTTGGGACAAATGCTACACGAGCAGTACTTC.

This clonotype was observed a handful of times. This chain connects TRBV12-3 or TRBV12-4 to TRBJ2-7, with TRBD2 matching 7 bases. Trimming at V came to 4 bases and at J to 0 bases, leaving 9 bases not matched to a gene. This CDR3 has 16 residues. The CDR3 loop is CASSSNQGGVSYEQYF. CDR3 bases: TGTGCCAGCAGTTCCAATCAGGGAGGGGTCTCCTACGAGCAGTACTTC.

The chain recombines TRBV7-9 with TRBJ1-6, with D possibly being TRBD1 (6 bases). The V gene lost 3 bases and the J gene lost 9 bases, with 15 bases spanning the gap. The CDR3 has 15 residues. Per germline, CDR1 SEHNR and CDR2 FQNEAQ (reference sequence). CDR3 sequence (DNA): TGTGCCAGCAGCTTTCAGGGGCTAGAAATTTCACCCCTCCACTTT. Its protein is CASSFQGLEISPLHF.

The chain has TRBV6-5 and TRBJ1-3; 7 bases match TRBD1. The ends lost 6 bases at V and 3 bases at J; junction bases unmatched: 5. Germline loops: CDR1 MNHEY, CDR2 SVGAGI. The length of the CDR3 is 14 residues. The CDR3 loop reads CASSRTGVGNTIYF. The CDR3 nucleotides read TGTGCCAGCAGCCGAACAGGGGTTGGAAACACCATATATTTT.

This clonotype occurred a few times. The rearrangement links TRBV5-5 to TRBJ1-5; 8 nucleotides line up with TRBD1. Germline lookup yields CDR1 SGHKS and CDR2 YYEKEE (reference sequence). Trimming cost V 3 bases and J 4 bases; bases outside gene matches: 0. This CDR3 region has 13 residues. CDR3 DNA sequence: TGTGCCAGCAGCTGGACAGGGAATCAGCCCCAGCATTTT. Translating gives CASSWTGNQPQHF.

The chain links TRBV10-3 to TRBJ2-7; D remains unclear. Germline lookup yields CDR1 ENHRY and CDR2 SYGVKD. V dropped 3 bases and J dropped 4 bases, with 7 bases sitting between them. The CDR3 consists of 12 residues. The CDR3 DNA reads as TGTGCCATCAGTGACTATCGGTACGAGCAGTACTTC. It codes for CAISDYRYEQYF.

This sequence joins TRBV4-3 and TRBJ1-1, with TRBD1 matching over 9 bases. The CDR3 length is 17 residues. Germline loops: CDR1 LGHNA, CDR2 YSLEER. The trim removed 0 bases at V and 9 bases at J, leaving 14 bases unmatched. The CDR3 region is CASSQESGTGPLSKAFF. The CDR3 DNA reads as TGCGCCAGCAGCCAAGAGTCCGGGACAGGGCCTCTTTCGAAAGCTTTCTTT.

The J gene is TRBJ1-1, the V gene TRBV5-4; D is ambiguous. The CDR3 runs to 13 residues. CDR1 is SGHNT and CDR2 is YYREEE in the germline V gene (reference sequence). Trimming cost V 2 bases and J 1 base, with 6 bases left between them. The CDR3 DNA reads as TGTGCCAGCAGCTTTACTGGGAACACTGAAGCTTTCTTT. Its translation is CASSFTGNTEAFF.